The present TCR beta chain was sequenced within a study of T-cell memory formation after mild COVID-19 (dated by TCRdb to about 2021). The study in broad terms: TCR sequence clusters from the two donors were found to be largely donor specific. Longitudinal TCRalpha and TCRbeta repertoire sequencing tracked T-cell clones expanding and contracting after mild COVID-19 in two donors. The cohort comprised two young, previously healthy adult volunteers, one female and one male.

A distance of 12 bases separates the germline ends of V and J, which lose 3 bases and 7 bases respectively. Spanning cysteine to phenylalanine, the CDR3 consists of 13 amino acids. The sequence is cut down to CDR3 DNA, 39 bases in frame from base 1. As concerns this clonotype: Its antigen has not been determined. Within one base of it there is no much larger clone, and no base qualities were kept.

On the study overall, not on this receptor specifically: Contracting CD4+ clones were found mainly in CM and EM memory subsets, while CD8+ clones were enriched in EMRA. The second-wave clones that peaked on day 37 were not confirmed to be SARS-CoV-2 specific. The study covered only two mild cases, and larger cohorts including severe cases with pre-infection samples were considered necessary. Balanced CD4/CD8 phenotypes were observed for clones contracting from day 15 to 85, whereas a bias towards CD4+ was observed for a second wave of clones expanding from day 15 to 37. Some responding clones were detected in pre-infection memory, which suggested that pre-existing cross-reactive memory T cells had joined the SARS-CoV-2 response.

PBMCs were isolated by Ficoll-Paque density gradient centrifugation. Sequencing took place on an Illumina NovaSeq 6000. TCRalpha and TCRbeta cDNA libraries were constructed by 5'RACE with constant-segment primers, with sample barcodes and unique molecular identifiers being introduced. RNA was extracted from every sample with Trizol reagent. Library amplification was performed in two PCR steps, and a second sample barcode and Illumina TruSeq adapters were introduced in the second step. The libraries were sequenced on an Illumina NovaSeq using 2 x 150 bp paired-end reads. As for how the authors treated the data: Reads were demultiplexed and collapsed into UMI-guided consensus sequences with migec v1.2.7. Using mixcr v2.1.11, the UMI consensuses were aligned to TRA and TRB V and J templates and assembled into clonotypes. Clonotypes were classified as expanded or contracted when called significant by both edgeR and NoisET, with noise models trained on biological replicates. For edgeR calls, the thresholds were a false discovery rate-adjusted p below 0.01 and a log2 fold-change of 1. PCA with hierarchical clustering of max-normalized trajectories of the 1000 most abundant clonotypes was used as exploratory dynamics analysis. Separately sequenced CD4+ and CD8+ repertoires were used to assign the CD4 or CD8 phenotype of responding clones. TCRdb trimmed the raw reads at Q25, called clones with MiXCR and kept productive beta chains. Entries are consolidated by CDR3 protein sequence, retaining the most common genes and DNA. TCRdb, not the authors, supplied the V and J calls. This sample is represented by roughly 190,000 distinct CDR3 sequences; about 27% of them were singletons. Together, the top ten hold about 10% of the sample.

This chain is built from TRBV12-3 or TRBV12-4 and TRBJ2-5, with the D gene not confidently named. This TCR came from an adult woman who had mild COVID-19 (a few samples of this study predate the infection). The sample titles of this study are shuffled in the database, so cell type and time point are left out; the donor was told from shared clones. Sequenced: PBMCs or a T cell subset sorted from them (not recorded which). The CDR3 reads CASSFRQSGTQYF. The nucleotide sequence reads as follows: TGTGCCAGCAGTTTCAGGCAGAGTGGGACCCAGTACTTC.